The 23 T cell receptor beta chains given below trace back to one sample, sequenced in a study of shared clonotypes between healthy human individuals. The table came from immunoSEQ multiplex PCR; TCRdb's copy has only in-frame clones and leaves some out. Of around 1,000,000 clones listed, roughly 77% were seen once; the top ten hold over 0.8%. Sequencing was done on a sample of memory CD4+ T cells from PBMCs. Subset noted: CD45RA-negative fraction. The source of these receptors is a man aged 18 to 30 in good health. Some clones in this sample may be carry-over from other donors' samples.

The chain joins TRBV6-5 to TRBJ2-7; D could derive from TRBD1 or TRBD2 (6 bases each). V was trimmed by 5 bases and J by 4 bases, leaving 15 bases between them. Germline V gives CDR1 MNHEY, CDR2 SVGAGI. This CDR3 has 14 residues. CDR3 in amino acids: CASSIRRGQYEQYF. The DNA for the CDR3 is TGTGCCAGCAGTATCCGACGGGGGCAGTACGAGCAGTACTTC.

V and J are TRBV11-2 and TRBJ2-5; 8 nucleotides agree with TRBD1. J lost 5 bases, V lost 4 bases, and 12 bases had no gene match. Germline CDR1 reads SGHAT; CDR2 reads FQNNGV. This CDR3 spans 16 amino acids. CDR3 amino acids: CASSSKGQGSWETQYF. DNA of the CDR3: TGTGCCAGCAGCTCTAAAGGACAGGGTAGCTGGGAGACCCAGTACTTC.

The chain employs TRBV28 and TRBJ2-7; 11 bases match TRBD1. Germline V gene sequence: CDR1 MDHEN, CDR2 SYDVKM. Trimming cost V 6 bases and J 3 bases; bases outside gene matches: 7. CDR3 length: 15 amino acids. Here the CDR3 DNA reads TGTGCCAGCAGCTCAGGACAGGGGGCATACTACGAGCAGTACTTC. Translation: CASSSGQGAYYEQYF.

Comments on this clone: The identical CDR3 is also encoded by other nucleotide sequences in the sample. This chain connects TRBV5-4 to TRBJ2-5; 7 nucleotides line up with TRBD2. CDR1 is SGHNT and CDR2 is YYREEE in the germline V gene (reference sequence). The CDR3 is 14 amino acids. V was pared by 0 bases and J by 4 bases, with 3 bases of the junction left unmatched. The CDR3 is CASSLDPGGETQYF. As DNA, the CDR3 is TGTGCCAGCAGCTTGGATCCGGGAGGAGAGACCCAGTACTTC.

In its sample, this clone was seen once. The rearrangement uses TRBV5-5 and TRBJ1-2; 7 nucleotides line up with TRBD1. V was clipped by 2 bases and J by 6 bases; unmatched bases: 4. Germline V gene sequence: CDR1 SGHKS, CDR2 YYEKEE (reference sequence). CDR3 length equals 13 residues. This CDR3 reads CASSLNRGDGYTF. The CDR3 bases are TGTGCCAGCAGCTTAAACAGGGGTGATGGCTACACCTTC.

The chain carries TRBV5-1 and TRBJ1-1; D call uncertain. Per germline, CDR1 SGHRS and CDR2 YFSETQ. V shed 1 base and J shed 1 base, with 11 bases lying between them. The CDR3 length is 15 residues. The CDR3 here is CASSLLGSENTEAFF. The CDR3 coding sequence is TGCGCCAGCAGCTTGTTGGGCAGTGAGAACACTGAAGCTTTCTTT.

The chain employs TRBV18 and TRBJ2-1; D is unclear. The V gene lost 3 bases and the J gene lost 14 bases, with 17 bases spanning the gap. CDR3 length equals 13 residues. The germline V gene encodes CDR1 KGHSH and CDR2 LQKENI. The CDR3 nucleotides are TGTGCCAGCTCACCGCCCCCCGGGCTAAGGAAGTTCTTC. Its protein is CASSPPPGLRKFF.

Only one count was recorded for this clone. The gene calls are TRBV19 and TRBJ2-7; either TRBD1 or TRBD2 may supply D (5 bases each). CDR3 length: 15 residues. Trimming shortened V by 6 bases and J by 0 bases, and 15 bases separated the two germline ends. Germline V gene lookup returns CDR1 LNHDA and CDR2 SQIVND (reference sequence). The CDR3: CASSKPSGSSYEQYF. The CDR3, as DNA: TGTGCCAGTAGCAAGCCATCAGGGAGCTCCTACGAGCAGTACTTC.

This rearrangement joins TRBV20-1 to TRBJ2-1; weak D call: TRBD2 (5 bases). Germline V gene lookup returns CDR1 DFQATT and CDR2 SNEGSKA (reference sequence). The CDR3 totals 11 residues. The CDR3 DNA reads TGCAGGATGCAGGACTTGAATGAGCAGTTCTTC. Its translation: CRMQDLNEQFF.

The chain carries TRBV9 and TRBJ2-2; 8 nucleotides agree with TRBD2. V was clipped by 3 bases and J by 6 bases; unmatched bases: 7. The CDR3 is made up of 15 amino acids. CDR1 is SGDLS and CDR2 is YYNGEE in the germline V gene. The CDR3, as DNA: TGTGCCAGCAGCGGTAGCGGGGAGACGTCCGGGGAGCTGTTTTTT. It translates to CASSGSGETSGELFF.

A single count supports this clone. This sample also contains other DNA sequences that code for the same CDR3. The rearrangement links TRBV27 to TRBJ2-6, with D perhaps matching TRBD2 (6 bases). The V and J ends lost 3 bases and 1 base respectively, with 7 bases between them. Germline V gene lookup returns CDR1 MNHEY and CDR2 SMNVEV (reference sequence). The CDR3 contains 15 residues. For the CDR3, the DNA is TGTGCCAGCAGTTTTGGAGGGTCTGGGGCCAACGTCCTGACTTTC. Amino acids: CASSFGGSGANVLTF.

The CDR3 DNA is TGTGCCAGCGCAGCACAGGGGGGCACTGAAGCTTTCTTT. Amino acids: CASAAQGGTEAFF. The chain couples TRBV6-1 to TRBJ1-1, with 8 bases aligning to TRBD1. CDR3 size: 13 residues. From germline, CDR1 is MNHNS and CDR2 SASEGT. The ends lost 8 bases at V and 4 bases at J; junction bases unmatched: 6.

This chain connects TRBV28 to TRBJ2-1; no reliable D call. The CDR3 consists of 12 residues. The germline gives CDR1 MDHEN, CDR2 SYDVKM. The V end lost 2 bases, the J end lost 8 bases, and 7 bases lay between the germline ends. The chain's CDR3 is CASSLRRDEQFF. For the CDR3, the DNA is TGTGCCAGCAGTTTAAGGCGCGATGAGCAGTTCTTC.

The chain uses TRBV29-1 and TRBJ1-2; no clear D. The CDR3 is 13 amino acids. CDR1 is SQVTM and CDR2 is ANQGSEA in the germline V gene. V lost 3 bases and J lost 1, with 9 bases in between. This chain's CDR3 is CSVDGAINYGYTF. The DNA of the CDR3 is TGCAGCGTTGATGGAGCGATTAACTATGGCTACACCTTC.

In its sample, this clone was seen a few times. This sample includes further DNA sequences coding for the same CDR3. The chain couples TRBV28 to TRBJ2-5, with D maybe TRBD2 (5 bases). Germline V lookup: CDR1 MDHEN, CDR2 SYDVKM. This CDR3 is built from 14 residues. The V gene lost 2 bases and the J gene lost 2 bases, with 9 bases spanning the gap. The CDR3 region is CASSLPSGQETQYF. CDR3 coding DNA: TGTGCCAGCAGTTTACCCTCGGGGCAAGAGACCCAGTACTTC.

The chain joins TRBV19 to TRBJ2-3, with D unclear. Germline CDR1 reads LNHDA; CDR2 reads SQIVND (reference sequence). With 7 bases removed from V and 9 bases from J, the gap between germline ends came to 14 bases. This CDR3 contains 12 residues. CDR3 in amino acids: CASKNGVTTQYF. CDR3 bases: TGTGCCAGTAAGAACGGAGTAACCACGCAGTATTTT.

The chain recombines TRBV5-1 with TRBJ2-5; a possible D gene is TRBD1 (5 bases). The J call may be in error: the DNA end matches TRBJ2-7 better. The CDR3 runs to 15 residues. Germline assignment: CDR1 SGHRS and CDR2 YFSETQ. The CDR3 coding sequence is TGCGCCAGCAGCTTGATCCAGGGTCGCTCCTACGAGCAGTACTTC. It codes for CASSLIQGRSYEQYF.

The CDR3 loop is CASSYGSVSTDTQYF. In DNA, the CDR3 is TGTGCCAGCAGTTACGGCTCGGTGTCCACAGATACGCAGTATTTT. The V and J genes are TRBV6-5 and TRBJ2-3; D remains ambiguous. Trimming stripped 2 bases from V and 2 bases from J, with 11 bases between. In germline, CDR1 is MNHEY, CDR2 SVGAGI. The length of the CDR3 is 15 residues.

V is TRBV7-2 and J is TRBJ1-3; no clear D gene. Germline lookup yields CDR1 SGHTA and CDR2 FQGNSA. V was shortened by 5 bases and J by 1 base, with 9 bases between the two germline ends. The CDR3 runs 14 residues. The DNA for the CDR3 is TGTGCCAGCAGCACGCGGGCTTCTGGAAACACCATATATTTT. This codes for CASSTRASGNTIYF.

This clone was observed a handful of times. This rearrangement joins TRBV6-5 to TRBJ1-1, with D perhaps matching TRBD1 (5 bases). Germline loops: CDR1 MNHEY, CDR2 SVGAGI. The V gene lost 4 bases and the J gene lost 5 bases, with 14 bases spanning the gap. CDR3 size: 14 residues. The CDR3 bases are TGTGCCAGCAGTTTGGTGGGGCTGGGGACTGAAGCTTTCTTT. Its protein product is CASSLVGLGTEAFF.

Here the CDR3 DNA reads TGTGCCAGCAGTAACTACAGGAATGGCTACACCTTC. Protein product: CASSNYRNGYTF. This chain links TRBV6-5 with TRBJ1-2; weak D call: TRBD1 (5 bases). The CDR3 contains 12 residues. The V end was cut by 5 bases, the J end by 6 bases, with 10 bases between. Germline CDR1 reads MNHEY; CDR2 reads SVGAGI.

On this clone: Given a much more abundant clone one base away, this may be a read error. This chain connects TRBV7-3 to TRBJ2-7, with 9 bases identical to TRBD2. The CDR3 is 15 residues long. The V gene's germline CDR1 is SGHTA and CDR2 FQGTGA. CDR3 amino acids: CVSSLNGREGDEQYF. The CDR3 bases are TGTGTCAGCAGCTTAAACGGGCGGGAGGGCGACGAGCAGTACTTC.

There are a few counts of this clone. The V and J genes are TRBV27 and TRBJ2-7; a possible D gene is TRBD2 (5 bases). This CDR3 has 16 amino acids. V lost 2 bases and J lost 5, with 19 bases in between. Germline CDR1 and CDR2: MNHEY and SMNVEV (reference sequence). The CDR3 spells CASSLANFPTGDEQYF. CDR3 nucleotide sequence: TGTGCCAGCAGTTTAGCCAACTTTCCCACCGGGGACGAGCAGTACTTC.